Listed below are T cell receptor beta chains from one sample, sequenced in a study of blood T cell repertoires in COVID-19. Profiling relied on immunoSEQ multiplex PCR, and the TCRdb table lists in-frame clones only, not all of them. The data show about 150,000 clones, over 70% seen once. Source material: peripheral blood. Receptors originate from a man older than 75 with acute or convalescent COVID-19. Each CDR3 is given with its conserved first and last residue. The D gene is left open where the match is weak. Rows give clone size only sometimes, using once, few, many, or a class for an expanded clone.

V gene	D gene	clone size	J gene	CDR3 protein	CDR3 DNA
TRBV5-6	TRBD1	.	TRBJ1-1	CASSPGTGGKSTEAFF	TGTGCCAGCAGCCCCGGGACAGGGGGTAAGAGCACTGAAGCTTTCTTT
TRBV2	TRBD2	.	TRBJ2-5	CATTLAGLQETQYF	TGTGCCACCACACTAGCGGGCCTACAAGAGACCCAGTACTTC
TRBV28	.	few	TRBJ1-1	CASSLVRGGGNTEAFF	TGTGCCAGCAGTTTGGTCCGGGGAGGTGGGAACACTGAAGCTTTCTTT
TRBV6-1	.	once	TRBJ2-7	CASSEARLSEQYF	TGTGCCAGCAGTGAAGCGCGGCTTTCCGAGCAGTACTTC
TRBV15	.	.	TRBJ2-2	CATSRERTTNTGELFF	TGTGCCACCAGCAGAGAACGGACAACGAACACCGGGGAGCTGTTTTTT
TRBV3-1/TRBV3-2	.	.	TRBJ1-2	CASSQDPTARRGYTF	TGTGCCAGCAGCCAAGATCCGACAGCACGACGCGGCTACACCTTC
TRBV19	.	.	TRBJ1-2	CASRSGVRSYGYTF	TGTGCCAGTAGGAGCGGAGTCCGGAGCTATGGCTACACCTTC
TRBV6-2/TRBV6-3	.	.	TRBJ2-2	CASSPGLFDTGELFF	TGTGCCAGCAGTCCAGGACTTTTCGACACCGGGGAGCTGTTTTTT
TRBV5-1	TRBD2	.	TRBJ2-3	CASSLVPAGGVDTQYF	TGCGCCAGCAGCTTAGTCCCCGCGGGAGGGGTAGATACGCAGTATTTT
TRBV19	.	once	TRBJ1-5	CASKGGPGQPQHF	TGTGCCAGTAAGGGGGGGCCCGGTCAGCCCCAGCATTTT